Listed here is a single TCR beta chain. In the original processing: Researchers report that nucleated cell counts were estimated from reference gene primer amplification. Here immunoSEQ multiplex PCR was the method, and the copy in TCRdb shows in-frame clones only, minus some. The V and J calls and the clone size are those of that table, but D and trimming were determined from the DNA. The data hold 250,000 to 350,000 clones, with around 87% observed a single time. The data were obtained in a study of blood T cell repertoires in COVID-19. Across the study: COVID-19 samples collected from the United States, Italy and Spain covered acute and convalescent phases. Nucleic acid was either cDNA or gDNA, and it came from T cells, B-cell-depleted T cells, or PBMCs.

Per germline, CDR1 LNHDA and CDR2 SQIVND (reference sequence). Trimming took 3 bases from V and 1 from J, leaving 9 bases between them. This CDR3 has 15 amino acids. Sequencing used peripheral blood. The V gene is TRBV19, the J gene TRBJ2-2; TRBD2 is a possible D gene (6 bases). This receptor was identified in a woman aged 45-65 years who had recovered from COVID-19. The DNA of the CDR3 is TGTGCCAGTAGTATTGGAGGGTTGAACACCGGGGAGCTGTTTTTT. Protein product: CASSIGGLNTGELFF.